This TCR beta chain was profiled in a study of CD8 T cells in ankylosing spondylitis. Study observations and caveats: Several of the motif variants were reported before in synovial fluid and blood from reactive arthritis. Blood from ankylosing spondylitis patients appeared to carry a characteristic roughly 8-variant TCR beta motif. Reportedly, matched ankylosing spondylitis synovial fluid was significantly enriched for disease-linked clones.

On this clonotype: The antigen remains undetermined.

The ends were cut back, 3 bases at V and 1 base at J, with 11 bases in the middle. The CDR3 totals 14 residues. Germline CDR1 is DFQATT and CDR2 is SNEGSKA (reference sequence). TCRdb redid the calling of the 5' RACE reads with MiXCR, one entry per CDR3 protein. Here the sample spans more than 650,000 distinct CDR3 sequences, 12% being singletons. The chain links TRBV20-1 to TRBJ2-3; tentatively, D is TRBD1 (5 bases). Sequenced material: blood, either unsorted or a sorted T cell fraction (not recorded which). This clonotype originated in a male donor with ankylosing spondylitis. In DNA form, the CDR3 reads TGCAGTGCTAGGAATTTACAGGGCACAGATACGCAGTATTTT. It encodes CSARNLQGTDTQYF.